These 19 T cell receptor beta chains were sequenced from one sample in a study of vaccination and CD4 T cells after COVID-19. Time point meaning: late sampling 161 to 241 days after vaccination in a few convalescent patients. Sample treatment: roughly 10-day PBMC culture with coronavirus spike peptide pools or control peptides (ViraFEST assay). Cultured CD4+ T cell DNA was sequenced using the Oncomine TCR Beta short-read assay. TCRdb independently ran MiXCR on the PCR reads; one entry per CDR3 protein. The sample contains more than 20,000 distinct CDR3 sequences, approximately 30% of which appear only once. For these TCRs, the target antigens are not known. Sequencing used CD4+ T cells from blood, cultured in vitro, obtained about 7 months after SARS-CoV-2 vaccination. These receptors were taken from a human donor who had recovered from COVID-19.

The chain has TRBV2 and TRBJ2-1; 8 positions agree with TRBD1. Germline CDR1 SNHLY, CDR2 FYNNEI. V shed 8 bases and J 1 base; nucleotides not matched to a gene: 1. This CDR3 is 13 amino acids long. The CDR3 here is CASQGASYNEQFF. CDR3 sequence (DNA): TGTGCCAGCCAGGGGGCATCCTACAATGAGCAGTTCTTC. Based on the CDR3 plus reference TRBV2 and TRBJ2-1, the full variable domain is EPEVTQTPSHQVTQMGQEVILRCVPISNHLYFYWYRQILGQKVEFLVSFYNNEISEKSEIFDDQFSVERPDGSNFTLKIRSTKLEDSAMYFCASQGASYNEQFFGPGTRLTVL.

The sample holds a few counts of this clonotype. The chain joins TRBV20-1 to TRBJ2-1; 7 nucleotides line up with TRBD2. The V gene end was trimmed by 3 bases and the J gene end by 3 bases; junction bases not matched to a gene: 5. There are 14 residues in the CDR3. Germline CDR1 DFQATT, CDR2 SNEGSKA (reference sequence). Here the CDR3 reads CSARRWEGYNEQFF. The CDR3 DNA reads TGCAGTGCTAGGAGGTGGGAGGGCTACAATGAGCAGTTCTTC.

This clonotype was observed a handful of times. This rearrangement joins TRBV7-2 to TRBJ2-5; 14 nucleotides match TRBD2. Germline V gene data show CDR1 as SGHTA and CDR2 as FQGNSA. The ends lost 5 bases at V and 4 bases at J; junction bases unmatched: 12. CDR3 length: 18 amino acids. CDR3 amino acids: CASSPRLAGGPFSETQYF. The DNA for the CDR3 is TGTGCCAGCAGCCCGCGACTAGCGGGAGGGCCGTTTTCAGAGACCCAGTACTTC.

The J gene is TRBJ2-1, the V gene TRBV11-3; D may be TRBD1 (5 bases). The CDR3 runs to 12 residues. Germline V CDR1 and CDR2: SGHNT, YENEEA. Trimming removed 1 base from V and 9 bases from J, with 7 bases in between. Written as DNA, the CDR3 is TGTGCCAGCAGCTTAGGCCAGGGTGAGCAGTTCTTC. It is translated as CASSLGQGEQFF. Combining the CDR3 with reference TRBV11-3 and TRBJ2-1 gives the whole variable domain EAGVVQSPRYKIIEKKQPVAFWCNPISGHNTLYWYLQNLGQGPELLIRYENEEAVDDSQLPKDRFSAERLKGVDSTLKIQPAELGDSAVYLCASSLGQGEQFFGPGTRLTVL.

Relative to its sample, this clonotype is medium-sized. J is TRBJ1-2 and V is TRBV27, with TRBD1 as a possible D gene (5 bases). Trimming took 3 bases from V and 6 from J, leaving 11 bases between them. CDR1 and CDR2 from the germline V gene are MNHEY and SMNVEV (reference sequence). The CDR3 spans 13 residues. CDR3 sequence (DNA): TGTGCCAGCAGTTTTAAGCAGGGAGATGGCTACACCTTC. Its protein is CASSFKQGDGYTF.

The rearrangement joins TRBV6-1 to TRBJ1-3, with 9 nucleotides matching TRBD1. The CDR3 has 12 amino acids. J was trimmed by 16 bases and V by 6 bases; bases with no gene match: 10. Germline V gene sequence: CDR1 MNHNS, CDR2 SASEGT. The CDR3 DNA is TGTGCCAGCAGCCAGGGGGAGGGGACAGGGTATTTT. Translation: CASSQGEGTGYF.

This clonotype was seen only a few times. The chain recombines TRBV27 with TRBJ2-7, with 7 positions matching TRBD1. The length of the CDR3 is 14 residues. Germline assignment: CDR1 MNHEY and CDR2 SMNVEV (reference sequence). J lost 6 bases, V lost 3 bases, and 8 bases had no gene match. CDR3 sequence (DNA): TGTGCCAGCAGTTTTAGCAGGGGGTCGGCCGAGCAGTACTTC. It translates to CASSFSRGSAEQYF.

This clonotype was detected a few times. The J gene is TRBJ2-7, the V gene TRBV20-1; D is perhaps TRBD1 (6 bases). Germline V gene lookup returns CDR1 DFQATT and CDR2 SNEGSKA (reference sequence). Trimming removed 3 bases from V and 0 bases from J, with 9 bases in between. The CDR3 is 13 residues long. The CDR3: CSARDSHSYEQYF. The CDR3 DNA reads as TGCAGTGCTAGGGACAGCCACTCCTACGAGCAGTACTTC.

The chain is built from TRBV11-2 and TRBJ2-7; TRBD2 agrees at 14 bases. Germline CDR1 and CDR2: SGHAT and FQNNGV. The CDR3 extends over 15 amino acids. Trimming removed 5 bases from V and 7 bases from J; junction bases left unmatched: 7. The chain's CDR3 is CASSAGTSGSGEQYF. The CDR3, as DNA: TGTGCCAGCAGCGCGGGGACTAGCGGGAGTGGAGAGCAGTACTTC.

This clonotype is categorized as medium-sized (0.01 to 0.1%). V gene TRBV20-1 combines with J gene TRBJ2-7; possible D gene TRBD2, 6 bases. Germline V gives CDR1 DFQATT, CDR2 SNEGSKA (reference sequence). This CDR3 spans 13 amino acids. V lost 1 base and J lost 1, with 8 bases in between. The DNA of the CDR3 is TGCAGTGCTAGAGGGGGACTTTCCTACGAGCAGTACTTC. It is translated as CSARGGLSYEQYF.

This chain connects TRBV27 to TRBJ2-1, with 8 nucleotides matching TRBD1. The V gene end was trimmed by 2 bases and the J gene end by 6 bases; junction bases not matched to a gene: 18. This CDR3 spans 19 amino acids. Germline V lookup: CDR1 MNHEY, CDR2 SMNVEV (reference sequence). The CDR3 region has the DNA TGTGCCAGCAGTTTAAGGAAGGTGGTAAGGACAGGGATAGGCAATGAGCAGTTCTTC. It translates to CASSLRKVVRTGIGNEQFF.

This clonotype is categorized as medium-sized. The chain couples TRBV7-3 to TRBJ1-6; D perhaps matches TRBD1 (6 bases). Trimming took off 1 base at V and 9 bases at J, with 10 bases between the two ends. This CDR3 has 14 residues. Germline V gives CDR1 SGHTA, CDR2 FQGTGA. CDR3 protein: CASSLRGGGSPLHF. The CDR3 DNA reads TGTGCCAGCAGCTTAAGAGGGGGAGGTTCACCCCTCCACTTT.

This clonotype occurred a few times. J is TRBJ1-2 and V is TRBV25-1; TRBD1 agrees at 8 bases. J was trimmed by 3 bases and V by 6 bases; bases with no gene match: 6. The CDR3 runs to 14 residues. Looked up from germline, CDR1 is MGHDK and CDR2 is SYGVNS. CDR3 sequence: CASSRGQADYGYTF. The CDR3 DNA sequence: TGTGCCAGCAGCAGGGGACAGGCCGACTATGGCTACACCTTC.

This clonotype was seen more than once but under ten times. The V gene is TRBV7-9, the J gene TRBJ2-5; D unresolved. V was pared by 0 bases and J by 4 bases, with 3 bases between. Germline V lookup: CDR1 SEHNR, CDR2 FQNEAQ (reference sequence). The CDR3 runs 12 residues. The CDR3 reads CASSLAVETQYF. The CDR3 DNA sequence: TGTGCCAGCAGCTTAGCGGTAGAGACCCAGTACTTC.

This clonotype was seen more than once but under ten times. The chain couples TRBV20-1 to TRBJ2-7; 13 nucleotides match TRBD2. From germline, CDR1 is DFQATT and CDR2 SNEGSKA (reference sequence). The length of the CDR3 is 14 residues. V trimming: 6 bases; J trimming: 2 bases; junction bases outside the gene matches: 4. The CDR3 region is CSAPGTSGAYEQYF. The CDR3 nucleotides read TGCAGTGCCCCCGGGACTAGCGGGGCCTACGAGCAGTACTTC.

The J gene is TRBJ2-3, the V gene TRBV27, with 9 positions matching TRBD2. The V and J ends lost 3 bases and 2 bases, in that order; junction bases with no gene match: 12. Germline V gene lookup returns CDR1 MNHEY and CDR2 SMNVEV (reference sequence). CDR3 length equals 18 residues. The CDR3 reads CASSFGSGRLVDTDTQYF. The CDR3 DNA follows: TGTGCCAGCAGTTTCGGTAGCGGGAGATTGGTCGACACAGATACGCAGTATTTT.

The rearrangement joins TRBV7-9 to TRBJ2-6; D remains ambiguous. The germline V gene has CDR1 SEHNR and CDR2 FQNEAQ (reference sequence). Trimming removed 8 bases at V and 0 bases at J, with 11 bases between. The CDR3 runs to 15 residues. CDR3 sequence (DNA): TGTGCCAGCGGAGACGGAACCTCTGGGGCCAACGTCCTGACTTTC. Protein sequence: CASGDGTSGANVLTF. Variable domain in full (rest from reference TRBV7-9 and TRBJ2-6): DTGVSQNPRHKITKRGQNVTFRCDPISEHNRLYWYRQTLGQGPEFLTYFQNEAQLEKSRLLSDRFSAERPKGSFSTLEIQRTEQGDSAMYLCASGDGTSGANVLTFGAGSRLTVL.

The J gene is TRBJ2-4, the V gene TRBV7-2; the match to TRBD1 covers 7 bases. CDR1 and CDR2 from the germline V gene are SGHTA and FQGNSA. J was trimmed by 13 bases and V by 4 bases; bases with no gene match: 13. The CDR3 has 14 amino acids. The CDR3 spells CASSSYRDSPIQYF. CDR3 sequence (DNA): TGTGCCAGCAGCTCATACCGGGACAGCCCCATCCAGTACTTC.

V is TRBV20-1 and J is TRBJ1-6; D is undetermined. Per germline, CDR1 DFQATT and CDR2 SNEGSKA (reference sequence). The CDR3 is 14 residues long. V was pared by 3 bases and J by 4 bases, with 10 bases between. In DNA, the CDR3 is TGCAGTGCTAGTTTGGGATCGTATAATTCACCCCTCCACTTT. Translation: CSASLGSYNSPLHF.